This T cell receptor (beta chain) is from a study of PD-1 blockade in mismatch repair-deficient tumors. Looking at the study overall: Enrolled about 2012-2017, patients had progressing, pretreated mismatch repair-deficient cancers of approximately 13 types.

PCR or immunohistochemistry showed mismatch repair deficiency in every enrolled patient. The assay was immunoSEQ multiplex PCR, and TCRdb's table has in-frame clones only and misses some. There are 30,000 to 40,000 clones in the sample; around 83% occur only once, and 3% to 4.5% lies in the top ten. Between the trimmed V and J ends, which lost 1 base and 3 bases, there was a span of 10 bases. This CDR3 spans 14 amino acids. The V gene's germline CDR1 is MGHRA and CDR2 YSYEKL. Worth noting for this clone: Its specificity is not known.

Whole-study findings and limits: Rapid post-treatment expansion, then contraction, generally preceding radiologic response, marked tumor-resident clones.

V gene TRBV4-1 combines with J gene TRBJ2-7, with D perhaps TRBD2 (5 bases). This TCR was recovered from an adult with mismatch repair-deficient cancer. Sequencing was performed on peripheral blood, taken roughly 76 weeks after starting pembrolizumab. The CDR3 DNA reads as TGCGCCAGCAGCCAAGGGGTTGGGAGCTACGAGCAGTACTTC. Translation: CASSQGVGSYEQYF.